Each of the 25 T cell receptor beta chains below was sequenced from the same sample in a study of blood T cell repertoires in COVID-19. Some clones are missing from TCRdb's copy, which holds only in-frame ones; the method was immunoSEQ multiplex PCR. Among 65,000 to 80,000 clones listed, about four fifths were seen once. Material: peripheral blood. Every receptor here comes from a human donor in a cohort sampled during active COVID-19.

The CDR3 DNA reads as TGCAGCGTTGAGGAACGGGGGACAGGGAATGGCTACACCTTC. It is translated as CSVEERGTGNGYTF. This sequence joins TRBV29-1 and TRBJ1-2; 9 bases line up with TRBD1. This CDR3 region has 14 residues. Germline V gives CDR1 SQVTM, CDR2 ANQGSEA. The V segment lost 3 bases and the J segment 6 bases; nucleotides outside the gene matches: 8.

The V and J genes are TRBV4-1 and TRBJ2-2; TRBD1 agrees at 10 bases. The V segment lost 4 bases and the J segment 6 bases; nucleotides outside the gene matches: 11. The CDR3 loop spans 17 amino acids. Germline V gene lookup returns CDR1 MGHRA and CDR2 YSYEKL. CDR3 coding DNA: TGCGCCAGCAGCCCCGGGACAGGGGTCTCGTCGGCCGGGGAGCTGTTTTTT. Translated: CASSPGTGVSSAGELFF.

As for this clone: This sample also contains other DNA sequences that code for the same CDR3. The chain couples TRBV5-1 to TRBJ2-3; D perhaps matches TRBD1 (6 bases). The ends were cut back, 4 bases at V and 2 bases at J, with 14 bases in the middle. The CDR3 is 15 amino acids. Germline V gene lookup returns CDR1 SGHRS and CDR2 YFSETQ. This CDR3 is CASSLGQGITDTQYF. As DNA, the CDR3 is TGCGCCAGCAGCCTGGGGCAGGGGATCACAGATACGCAGTATTTT.

This clone has a handful of counts. The chain links TRBV2 to TRBJ2-5; TRBD2 matches at 12 bases. The germline CDR1 and CDR2 sequences are SNHLY and FYNNEI. V gave up 3 bases and J gave up 5 bases; unmatched junction bases: 7. This CDR3 is built from 16 residues. DNA for the CDR3: TGTGCCAGCAGTGATCTAGCGGGAGGGCCCCGGGAGACCCAGTACTTC. It encodes CASSDLAGGPRETQYF.

The chain couples TRBV7-2 to TRBJ2-2, with D tentatively TRBD2 (5 bases). V was cut by 5 bases and J by 6 bases, with 13 bases left in between. CDR3 length: 14 amino acids. In germline, CDR1 is SGHTA, CDR2 FQGNSA. CDR3 amino acids: CASSTPGESGELFF. CDR3 sequence (DNA): TGTGCCAGCAGCACCCCTGGGGAGTCCGGGGAGCTGTTTTTT. Drawing the rest from reference TRBV7-2 and TRBJ2-2, the complete variable domain is GAGVSQSPSNKVTEKGKDVELRCDPISGHTALYWYRQSLGQGLEFLIYFQGNSAPDKSGLPSDRFSAERTGGSVSTLTIQRTQQEDSAVYLCASSTPGESGELFFGEGSRLTVL.

The chain recombines TRBV23-1 with TRBJ1-6; 9 bases agree with TRBD1. TRBV23-1 is given ORF status, its function remaining uncertain. Losses at the gene ends were 4 bases for V and 9 bases for J; bases not matched to a gene: 4. This CDR3 spans 14 amino acids. CDR3 nucleotides: TGCGCCAGCAGTCCGGGACAGGGTACTTCACCCCTCCACTTT. This encodes CASSPGQGTSPLHF.

The genes are TRBV2 and TRBJ1-5; the match to TRBD1 covers 9 bases. The CDR3 is 13 amino acids. Looked up from germline, CDR1 is SNHLY and CDR2 is FYNNEI. Trimming took 6 bases from V and 8 from J; bases not matched to a gene: 5. The CDR3 nucleotides read TGTGCCAGCAGGGGGGGACAGGGAGAGCCCCAGCATTTT. Amino acid sequence: CASRGGQGEPQHF.

The chain combines TRBV30 with TRBJ1-1; D might be TRBD1 (5 bases). CDR3 size: 13 residues. Germline-derived CDR1 and CDR2 are GTSNPN and SVGIG (reference sequence). V gave up 5 bases and J gave up 10 bases, with 20 bases separating them. CDR3 sequence: CAWSGQVLSVAFF. For the CDR3, the DNA is TGTGCCTGGTCTGGACAAGTTTTGTCTGTAGCTTTCTTT.

This sequence joins TRBV5-6 and TRBJ1-5; 9 bases fit TRBD1. Germline V gene lookup returns CDR1 SGHDT and CDR2 YYEEEE. This CDR3 spans 15 amino acids. J was trimmed by 1 base and V by 3 bases; bases with no gene match: 2. Here the CDR3 DNA reads TGTGCCAGCAGCTCGGACAGGGGAAGCAATCAGCCCCAGCATTTT. Translation gives CASSSDRGSNQPQHF.

The V call is TRBV19, the J call TRBJ2-7, with a tentative D call TRBD2 (6 bases). Trimming cost V 3 bases and J 2 bases, with 11 bases left between them. The CDR3 contains 14 residues. Germline V gives CDR1 LNHDA, CDR2 SQIVND (reference sequence). For the CDR3, the DNA is TGTGCCAGTAGTATCCGGGACTGGCCCTACGAGCAGTACTTC. Protein sequence: CASSIRDWPYEQYF.

The chain couples TRBV28 to TRBJ2-2; 7 nucleotides agree with TRBD1. Per germline, CDR1 MDHEN and CDR2 SYDVKM. V was pared by 8 bases and J by 6 bases, with 15 bases of the junction left unmatched. The CDR3 length is 16 residues. Here the CDR3 reads CASLGSQGEEAGELFF. CDR3 sequence (DNA): TGTGCCAGCCTTGGGAGTCAGGGGGAAGAGGCCGGGGAGCTGTTTTTT.

The chain has TRBV5-6 and TRBJ1-6; 8 nucleotides match TRBD1. V lost 0 bases, J lost 9 bases, and 11 bases stayed unmatched. The CDR3 consists of 17 residues. Germline CDR1 reads SGHDT; CDR2 reads YYEEEE. Here the CDR3 DNA reads TGTGCCAGCAGCTTGGCCGGGGGACGCAGGGGGCCTTCACCCCTCCACTTT. This sequence encodes CASSLAGGRRGPSPLHF.

CDR3 DNA sequence: TGTGCCACCAGTGATTTGGGCGCGGGACAGGGGCCAGATGAGCAGTTCTTC. Its protein is CATSDLGAGQGPDEQFF. The genes are TRBV24-1 and TRBJ2-1; 10 bases fit TRBD1. The CDR3 sequence is 17 residues long. Trimming cost V 0 bases and J 8 bases; bases outside gene matches: 9. Germline CDR1 and CDR2: KGHDR and SFDVKD.

This clone was detected once. CDR3 DNA: TGTGCCAGCACAGTAGGGGAATCAAGCACCATATATTTT. It specifies CASTVGESSTIYF. The chain joins TRBV28 to TRBJ1-3, with D possibly TRBD1 on 5 matching bases. Per germline, CDR1 MDHEN and CDR2 SYDVKM. V lost 7 bases and J lost 9, with 16 bases in between. The CDR3 covers 13 residues.

The chain combines TRBV2 with TRBJ1-1; tentatively, D is TRBD1 (5 bases). Germline V lookup: CDR1 SNHLY, CDR2 FYNNEI. The length of the CDR3 is 15 residues. The V gene lost 5 bases and the J gene lost 5 bases, with 18 bases spanning the gap. The CDR3 nucleotides read TGTGCCAGCAGTCAGGGAAACCACCGTGGTACTGAAGCTTTCTTT. Amino acid sequence: CASSQGNHRGTEAFF.

V is TRBV10-1 and J is TRBJ1-5; D possibly corresponds to TRBD1 (6 bases). The CDR3 covers 13 residues. Germline loops: CDR1 WNHNN, CDR2 SYGVQD (reference sequence). The V and J ends lost 6 bases and 4 bases respectively, with 10 bases between them. This CDR3 reads CASSQGQNQPQHF. As DNA, the CDR3 is TGCGCCAGCAGCCAAGGACAGAATCAGCCCCAGCATTTT.

The chain combines TRBV6-2 or TRBV6-3 with TRBJ2-7; 12 bases match TRBD2. This CDR3 is 17 amino acids long. V shed 4 bases, J shed 9 bases, and the junction held 16 bases outside the gene matches. Germline-derived CDR1 and CDR2 are MNHEY and SVGEGT. The CDR3 sequence: CASSLTTSGSFRRVQYF. CDR3 nucleotide sequence: TGTGCCAGCAGTTTGACGACTAGCGGGAGCTTCCGGCGCGTGCAGTACTTC.

The V gene is TRBV30, the J gene TRBJ2-7; 7 bases are shared with TRBD2. Unmatched junction bases numbered 1, after V lost 0 bases and J lost 2 bases. Germline lookup yields CDR1 GTSNPN and CDR2 SVGIG (reference sequence). This CDR3 is 13 amino acids long. The CDR3, as DNA: TGTGCCTGGAGTGTAGCGGGGCCCTACGAGCAGTACTTC. Translated: CAWSVAGPYEQYF.

The chain carries TRBV4-1 and TRBJ2-2; D is ambiguous. Germline V gene data show CDR1 as MGHRA and CDR2 as YSYEKL. Between the trimmed V and J ends, which lost 2 bases and 4 bases, there was a span of 17 bases. The CDR3 contains 17 residues. The CDR3 is CASSQTRGSPATGELFF. The CDR3 DNA reads TGCGCCAGCAGCCAAACACGCGGTAGTCCTGCCACCGGGGAGCTGTTTTTT.

The chain links TRBV6-6 to TRBJ2-7, with D maybe TRBD2 (7 bases). This CDR3 region has 16 residues. The V and J ends lost 0 bases and 2 bases respectively, with 14 bases between them. Looked up from germline, CDR1 is MNHNY and CDR2 is SVGAGI (reference sequence). In nucleotides, the CDR3 is TGTGCCAGCAGTTACTCGGGGGCTAGCGGAACCTACGAGCAGTACTTC. Encoded protein: CASSYSGASGTYEQYF.

The V call is TRBV5-1, the J call TRBJ2-7, with a weak D call TRBD2 (6 bases). V lost 0 bases, J lost 4 bases, and 11 bases lay in between. Per the germline V gene, CDR1 is SGHRS and CDR2 is YFSETQ. The CDR3 runs to 14 residues. The CDR3 sequence: CASSLDRSGYEQYF. CDR3 DNA: TGCGCCAGCAGCTTGGACAGGAGCGGGTACGAGCAGTACTTC.

The J gene is TRBJ2-3, the V gene TRBV5-5; 9 bases agree with TRBD1. With 3 bases clipped from V and 5 bases from J, the junction kept 4 bases outside the gene matches. Germline assignment: CDR1 SGHKS and CDR2 YYEKEE (reference sequence). There are 14 residues in the CDR3. The CDR3, as DNA: TGTGCCAGCAGCTCCGACAGGGGGGGAGATACGCAGTATTTT. Its protein product is CASSSDRGGDTQYF.

The chain recombines TRBV10-3 with TRBJ1-3; D is unclear. CDR3 length: 15 amino acids. V lost 5 bases and J 1 base, leaving 12 bases between the germline ends. Per the germline V gene, CDR1 is ENHRY and CDR2 is SYGVKD. The CDR3 DNA reads as TGTGCCATCAGTTCGGTAGAGTCTTCTGGAAACACCATATATTTT. This gives the protein CAISSVESSGNTIYF.

This clone was counted only a few times. The V and J genes are TRBV29-1 and TRBJ1-1; D is perhaps TRBD1 (6 bases). From germline, CDR1 is SQVTM and CDR2 ANQGSEA. The CDR3 runs to 15 residues. Trimming removed 0 bases from V and 1 base from J, with 12 bases in between. CDR3 sequence reads: CSVEDLSGANTEAFF. In DNA form, the CDR3 reads TGCAGCGTTGAAGATCTTTCAGGGGCGAACACTGAAGCTTTCTTT.

This chain joins TRBV18 and TRBJ1-4; D gene uncertain. CDR3 length: 16 amino acids. Trimming shortened V by 0 bases and J by 2 bases, and 10 bases separated the two germline ends. CDR1 and CDR2 from the germline V gene are KGHSH and LQKENI. The DNA of the CDR3 is TGTGCCAGCTCACCACCGAGTGGTCGGACTAATGAAAAACTGTTTTTT. It codes for CASSPPSGRTNEKLFF. The full variable domain, in which reference TRBV18 and TRBJ1-4 provide the parts outside the CDR3, is NAGVMQNPRHLVRRRGQEARLRCSPMKGHSHVYWYRQLPEEGLKFMVYLQKENIIDESGMPKERFSAEFPKEGPSILRIQQVVRGDSAAYFCASSPPSGRTNEKLFFGSGTQLSVL.